The rows below give T cell receptor beta chains drawn from one sample of a study of T cells after yellow fever vaccination. TCRdb fed the 5' RACE reads into MiXCR, producing one record per CDR3 protein. The data show about 580,000 distinct CDR3 sequences, 17% seen once. The sequencing here drew on PBMCs, taken more than 4 days after the first yellow fever vaccination. Receptors were obtained from a man between 18 and 35 years old who received the YFV17D yellow fever vaccine. Both conserved end residues are part of each CDR3. The D gene is left open where the match is weak. Not all rows give a size; the values are once, few, many and, for expanded clones, a class.

>TRBD1|TRBJ2-4|TRBV18|-
TGTGCCAGCTCACCGGACAGGCCTCTAGCCAAAAACATTCAGTACTTC
CASSPDRPLAKNIQYF
>-|TRBJ1-2|TRBV12-3/TRBV12-4|few
TGTGCCAGCAGTTATCCCGGGGGCTATGGCTACACCTTC
CASSYPGGYGYTF
>TRBD1|TRBJ2-3|TRBV12-3/TRBV12-4|many
TGTGCCAGCAGGCAAGGACAGGGCCACGCAGATACGCAGTATTTT
CASRQGQGHADTQYF
>TRBD2|TRBJ2-1|TRBV20-1|-
TGCAGTGCTAGCCGTCTTGGGGGGAGGGGCGGGGGAGTCTACAATGAGCAGTTCTTC
CSASRLGGRGGGVYNEQFF
>TRBD1|TRBJ1-6|TRBV6-5|-
TGTGCCAGCAGTTACTTCGGGACAGGGTCATATAATTCACCCCTCCACTTT
CASSYFGTGSYNSPLHF
>-|TRBJ1-2|TRBV7-8|many
TGTGCCAGCAGCTTAGAGGGTCGGAACTATGGCTACACCTTC
CASSLEGRNYGYTF
>-|TRBJ2-3|TRBV2|-
TGTGCCTCCCTTGGGGGGGCTGGTCGAGATACGCAGTATTTT
CASLGGAGRDTQYF
>TRBD1|TRBJ2-7|TRBV5-1|many
TGCGCCAGCAGCTTGGCAGGACAGGGAAGAGGCGAGCAGTACTTC
CASSLAGQGRGEQYF
>TRBD1|TRBJ1-6|TRBV13|-
TGTGCCAGCAGCTCCAGGACAGGGGGCGCATCACCCCTCCACTTT
CASSSRTGGASPLHF
>-|TRBJ1-2|TRBV4-1|-
TGCGCCAGCAGCCCGAGGACAGCTTACTATGGCTACACCTTC
CASSPRTAYYGYTF